The next 18 T cell receptor beta chains were all read from a single sample in a study of blood T cell repertoires in COVID-19. Profiling relied on immunoSEQ multiplex PCR, and the TCRdb table lists in-frame clones only, not all of them. The sample lists more than 200,000 clones, around 89% occurring once. Sequencing used peripheral blood. These receptors all stem from a woman aged 25 to 39 with COVID-19, enrolled during active disease.

V usage is TRBV28 and J usage is TRBJ1-5; D call uncertain. V was trimmed by 10 bases and J by 0 bases, leaving 28 bases between them. Germline V gene data show CDR1 as MDHEN and CDR2 as SYDVKM. The CDR3 totals 19 residues. The CDR3 DNA follows: TGTGCCACCATTACACACCCGGACGGGAGGGTAAATAGCAATCAGCCCCAGCATTTT. This gives the protein CATITHPDGRVNSNQPQHF.

CDR3 in DNA: TGTGCCAGCAGGGCCCCGGGATACAATGAGCAGTTCTTC. Translating it yields CASRAPGYNEQFF. This chain connects TRBV7-2 to TRBJ2-1; TRBD2 might be the D (5 bases). The CDR3 spans 13 residues. CDR1 is SGHTA and CDR2 is FQGNSA in the germline V gene. The V end lost 6 bases, the J end lost 4 bases, and 10 bases lay between the germline ends.

The V and J genes are TRBV28 and TRBJ2-7; D is unclear. V lost 5 bases and J lost 0, with 5 bases in between. CDR1 and CDR2 (germline): MDHEN, SYDVKM. CDR3 size: 12 residues. The CDR3 nucleotides are TGTGCCAGCAGTGTTAGCTCCTACGAGCAGTACTTC. Encoded protein: CASSVSSYEQYF. Drawing the rest from reference TRBV28 and TRBJ2-7, the complete variable domain is DVKVTQSSRYLVKRTGEKVFLECVQDMDHENMFWYRQDPGLGLRLIYFSYDVKMKEKGDIPEGYSVSREKKERFSLILESASTNQTSMYLCASSVSSYEQYFGPGTRLTVT.

The chain employs TRBV11-2 and TRBJ2-7; no firm D call. The germline CDR1 and CDR2 sequences are SGHAT and FQNNGV. The V end lost 5 bases, the J end lost 4 bases, and 12 bases lay between the germline ends. The CDR3 runs 13 residues. In DNA form, the CDR3 reads TGTGCCAGCAGCCCCCTCTCACGGTACGAGCAGTACTTC. Translation: CASSPLSRYEQYF.

The J gene is TRBJ2-4, the V gene TRBV19; 9 bases are shared with TRBD1. Trimming cost V 4 bases and J 7 bases; bases outside gene matches: 8. Germline V gene lookup returns CDR1 LNHDA and CDR2 SQIVND (reference sequence). The CDR3 sequence is 15 residues long. Here the CDR3 DNA reads TGTGCCAGTAGTACGCTCCCGACAGGGGGTAACATTCAGTACTTC. Its translation: CASSTLPTGGNIQYF.

V and J are TRBV6-2 or TRBV6-3 and TRBJ2-1; 9 bases fit TRBD2. This CDR3 comprises 15 residues. Per the germline V gene, CDR1 is MNHEY and CDR2 is SVGEGT. V dropped 1 base and J dropped 6; count of bases not matched to a gene: 4. CDR3 residues: CASSYLAGGPNEQFF. The CDR3 nucleotides read TGTGCCAGCAGTTACTTGGCGGGGGGGCCCAATGAGCAGTTCTTC.

With respect to this clone: Compared with germline, one end of the junction differs, possibly owing to a read error. The genes are TRBV7-9 and TRBJ2-3, with D possibly matching TRBD2 (6 bases). CDR3 length equals 16 residues. Germline CDR1 reads SEHNR; CDR2 reads FQNEAQ (reference sequence). The CDR3 loop is CASRLWTGGNRDRQYF. The CDR3, as DNA: TGTGCCAGCAGGCTTTGGACTGGGGGGAATCGAGATAGGCAGTATTTT.

This clone was detected once. The chain couples TRBV4-3 to TRBJ1-5; no firm D call. The V and J ends lost 0 bases and 3 bases respectively, with 9 bases between them. The CDR3 is made up of 15 amino acids. CDR1 and CDR2 from the germline V gene are LGHNA and YSLEER. For the CDR3, the DNA is TGCGCCAGCAGCCAAGATTGGGCAAACAATCAGCCCCAGCATTTT. Translated, it gives CASSQDWANNQPQHF.

The chain couples TRBV15 to TRBJ1-2; D possibly corresponds to TRBD1 (6 bases). Trimming removed 7 bases at V and 4 bases at J, with 13 bases between. The CDR3 consists of 13 residues. Germline V gene lookup returns CDR1 LNHNV and CDR2 YYDKDF (reference sequence). The DNA of the CDR3 is TGTGCCACCACCTTCACAGGGCGCTATGGCTACACCTTC. Amino acids: CATTFTGRYGYTF.

The chain carries TRBV5-6 and TRBJ2-7; 13 bases are a match to TRBD2. With 2 bases clipped from V and 7 bases from J, the junction kept 6 bases outside the gene matches. This CDR3 has 15 residues. Germline CDR1 is SGHDT and CDR2 is YYEEEE. The CDR3 bases are TGTGCCAGCAGCTTCGGGACTAGCGGGATGGGGGAGCAGTACGTC. Protein product: CASSFGTSGMGEQYV.

The V gene is TRBV3-1 (or the pseudogene TRBV3-2), the J gene TRBJ1-5; D possibly corresponds to TRBD1 (5 bases). The CDR3 covers 15 residues. V dropped 1 base and J dropped 5 bases, with 12 bases sitting between them. Germline CDR1 reads LGHDT; CDR2 reads YNNKEL (reference sequence). In nucleotides, the CDR3 is TGTGCCAGCAGCCAAGTTGGCAGGGAGGATCAGCCCCAGCATTTT. Its protein product is CASSQVGREDQPQHF.

This sequence joins TRBV7-9 and TRBJ1-4; D remains ambiguous. Germline assignment: CDR1 SEHNR and CDR2 FQNEAQ (reference sequence). Trimming cost V 4 bases and J 8 bases, with 11 bases left between them. The CDR3 is made up of 13 amino acids. In DNA, the CDR3 is TGTGCCAGCAGCTCAGAGGGATTGGAAAAACTGTTTTTT. Encoded protein: CASSSEGLEKLFF.

The chain combines TRBV24-1 with TRBJ2-7; TRBD1 might be the D (6 bases). Trimming shortened V by 4 bases and J by 0 bases, and 18 bases separated the two germline ends. Germline CDR1 is KGHDR and CDR2 is SFDVKD. This CDR3 contains 17 residues. The DNA of the CDR3 is TGTGCCACCAGTGACCCAATAAGACAGGATGGCTCCTACGAGCAGTACGTC. This translates into CATSDPIRQDGSYEQYV.

The rearrangement joins TRBV15 to TRBJ1-4; 7 bases fit TRBD1. V trimming: 5 bases; J trimming: 4 bases; junction bases outside the gene matches: 7. The CDR3 spans 15 residues. The germline V gene has CDR1 LNHNV and CDR2 YYDKDF (reference sequence). The CDR3 spells CATSDPGQINEKLFF. The CDR3 region has the DNA TGTGCCACCAGCGATCCGGGACAGATTAATGAAAAACTGTTTTTT.

The rearrangement joins TRBV11-3 to TRBJ2-5, with a tentative D call TRBD1 (5 bases). The germline gives CDR1 SGHNT, CDR2 YENEEA. The CDR3 has 14 residues. V dropped 5 bases and J dropped 2 bases, with 12 bases sitting between them. CDR3 nucleotide sequence: TGTGCCAGCAGCCCACAGGACACACAAGAGACCCAGTACTTC. It encodes CASSPQDTQETQYF.

This chain's CDR3 is CASSVEGTAYNSPLHF. The CDR3 coding sequence is TGTGCCAGCAGCGTAGAAGGGACAGCCTATAATTCACCCCTCCACTTT. J is TRBJ1-6 and V is TRBV9; TRBD1 agrees at 7 bases. This CDR3 spans 16 amino acids. J was trimmed by 2 bases and V by 0 bases; bases with no gene match: 2. Germline CDR1 and CDR2: SGDLS and YYNGEE.

The chain joins TRBV28 to TRBJ1-3, with unresolved D. The CDR3 is made up of 14 amino acids. V lost 5 bases and J 0 bases, leaving 8 bases between the germline ends. In germline, CDR1 is MDHEN, CDR2 SYDVKM. The CDR3 nucleotides read TGTGCCAGCAGTGACACGTTCTCTGGAAACACCATATATTTT. Translated, it gives CASSDTFSGNTIYF.

V and J are TRBV4-1 and TRBJ2-2; D is undetermined. With 3 bases removed from V and 7 bases from J, the gap between germline ends came to 12 bases. In germline, CDR1 is MGHRA, CDR2 YSYEKL. CDR3 length: 14 amino acids. The CDR3 loop reads CASSHTGSGGELFF. For the CDR3, the DNA is TGCGCCAGCAGCCACACGGGTAGTGGCGGGGAGCTGTTTTTT.